Here is one T cell receptor (beta chain) with its context. Its antigen is as yet unknown. PCR was performed using 60 Vbeta and 13 Jbeta primers. Using immunoSEQ multiplex PCR, the repertoire was profiled, and TCRdb retains in-frame clones only, with some absent. The sample holds tens of thousands of clones. The sample originates from a study of cytomegalovirus exposure and HLA in healthy donors. Study-wide findings and caveats: Later work showed greater clonal expansion in HLA-associated TCR beta chains than in equally common others. Later analysis demonstrated an association between a missense DCLRE1C variant and TCR beta V- and J-gene trimming. The study found most TCR sequences rare, yet found some public TCRs in many donors. A prior analysis recorded that most TCR beta V segments were productive about 87% or about 30% of the time.

The TCR was taken from a female donor in good health and CMV-seronegative. The sequencing sample was made of PBMCs.

The CDR3 loop reads CASSYSTGGYEQYF. In DNA form, the CDR3 reads TGTGCCAGCAGTTACTCGACGGGGGGCTACGAGCAGTACTTC. This rearrangement joins TRBV6-5 to TRBJ2-7; TRBD2 agrees at 7 bases. The CDR3 runs 14 residues. Germline assignment: CDR1 MNHEY and CDR2 SVGAGI. The junction had 2 bases not matched to a gene; V was cut back by 0 bases and J by 3 bases.